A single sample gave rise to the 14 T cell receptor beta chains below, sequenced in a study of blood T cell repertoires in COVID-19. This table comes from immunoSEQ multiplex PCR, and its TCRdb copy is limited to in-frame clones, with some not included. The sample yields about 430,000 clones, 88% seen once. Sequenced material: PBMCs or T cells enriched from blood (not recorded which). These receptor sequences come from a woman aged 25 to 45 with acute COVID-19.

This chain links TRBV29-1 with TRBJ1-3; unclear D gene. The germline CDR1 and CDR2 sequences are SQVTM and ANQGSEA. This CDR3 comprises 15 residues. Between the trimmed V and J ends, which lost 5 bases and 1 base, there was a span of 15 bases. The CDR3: CSVLIPMNSGNTIYF. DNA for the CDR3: TGCAGCGTTCTCATACCTATGAATTCTGGAAACACCATATATTTT. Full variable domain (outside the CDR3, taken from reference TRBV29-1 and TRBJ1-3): SAVISQKPSRDICQRGTSLTIQCQVDSQVTMMFWYRQQPGQSLTLIATANQGSEATYESGFVIDKFPISRPNLTFSTLTVSNMSPEDSSIYLCSVLIPMNSGNTIYFGEGSWLTVV.

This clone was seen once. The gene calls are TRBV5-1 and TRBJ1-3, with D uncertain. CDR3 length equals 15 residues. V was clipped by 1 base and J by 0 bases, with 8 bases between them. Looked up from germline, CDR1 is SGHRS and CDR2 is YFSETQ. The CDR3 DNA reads TGCGCCAGCAGCTTGTTGGCGGACTCTGGAAACACCATATATTTT. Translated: CASSLLADSGNTIYF.

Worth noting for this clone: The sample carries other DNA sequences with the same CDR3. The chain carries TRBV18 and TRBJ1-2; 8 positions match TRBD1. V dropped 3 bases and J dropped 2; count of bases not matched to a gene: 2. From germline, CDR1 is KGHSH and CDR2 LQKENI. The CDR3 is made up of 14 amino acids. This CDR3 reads CASSPQGANYGYTF. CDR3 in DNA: TGTGCCAGCTCACCCCAGGGGGCCAACTATGGCTACACCTTC.

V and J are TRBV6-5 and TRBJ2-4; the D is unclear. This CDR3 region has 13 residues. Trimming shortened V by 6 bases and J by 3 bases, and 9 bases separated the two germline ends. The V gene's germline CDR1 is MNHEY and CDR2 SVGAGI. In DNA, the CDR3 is TGTGCCAGCAGGGCAGTAATCAAAAACATTCAGTACTTC. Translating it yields CASRAVIKNIQYF.

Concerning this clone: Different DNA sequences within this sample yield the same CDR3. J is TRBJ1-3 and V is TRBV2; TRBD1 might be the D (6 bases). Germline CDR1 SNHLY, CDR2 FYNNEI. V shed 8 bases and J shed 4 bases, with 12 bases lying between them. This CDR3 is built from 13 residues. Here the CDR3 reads CASSRGSGNTIYF. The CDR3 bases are TGTGCCAGCTCCAGGGGATCCGGAAACACCATATATTTT. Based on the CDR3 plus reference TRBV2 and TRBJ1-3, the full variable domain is EPEVTQTPSHQVTQMGQEVILRCVPISNHLYFYWYRQILGQKVEFLVSFYNNEISEKSEIFDDQFSVERPDGSNFTLKIRSTKLEDSAMYFCASSRGSGNTIYFGEGSWLTVV.

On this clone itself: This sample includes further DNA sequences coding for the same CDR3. The CDR3 here is CASSLAGGNEQFF. As DNA, the CDR3 is TGTGCCAGCAGCTTGGCCGGGGGGAATGAGCAGTTCTTC. The chain combines TRBV5-4 with TRBJ2-1, with 7 bases lining up with TRBD2. With 0 bases clipped from V and 7 bases from J, the junction kept 1 base outside the gene matches. The CDR3 is 13 residues long. Germline V gene lookup returns CDR1 SGHNT and CDR2 YYREEE (reference sequence).

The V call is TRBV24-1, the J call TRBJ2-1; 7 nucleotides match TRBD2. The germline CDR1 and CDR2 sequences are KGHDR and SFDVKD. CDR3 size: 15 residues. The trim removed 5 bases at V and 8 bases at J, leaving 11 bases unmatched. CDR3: CATSVGGALVDEQFF. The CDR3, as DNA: TGTGCCACCAGTGTGGGAGGGGCGCTGGTCGATGAGCAGTTCTTC.

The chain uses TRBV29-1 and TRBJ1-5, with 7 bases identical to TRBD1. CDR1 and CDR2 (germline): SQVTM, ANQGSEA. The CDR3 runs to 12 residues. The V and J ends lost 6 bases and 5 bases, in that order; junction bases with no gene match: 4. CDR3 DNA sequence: TGCAGCGTCGCGCAGGGGGATCAGCCCCAGCATTTT. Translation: CSVAQGDQPQHF.

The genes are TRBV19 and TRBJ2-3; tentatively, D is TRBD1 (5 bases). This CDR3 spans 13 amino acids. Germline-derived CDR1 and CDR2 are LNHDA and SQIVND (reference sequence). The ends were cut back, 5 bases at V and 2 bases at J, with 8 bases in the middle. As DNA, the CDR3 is TGTGCCAGTAGTTTTGGGGCCACAGATACGCAGTATTTT. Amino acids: CASSFGATDTQYF.

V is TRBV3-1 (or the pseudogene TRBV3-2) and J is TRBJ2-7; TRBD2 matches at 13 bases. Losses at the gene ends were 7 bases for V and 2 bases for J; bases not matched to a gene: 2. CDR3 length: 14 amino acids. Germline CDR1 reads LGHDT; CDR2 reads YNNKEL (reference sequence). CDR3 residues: CASTTSGGAYEQYF. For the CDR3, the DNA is TGTGCCAGCACCACTAGCGGGGGGGCCTACGAGCAGTACTTC.

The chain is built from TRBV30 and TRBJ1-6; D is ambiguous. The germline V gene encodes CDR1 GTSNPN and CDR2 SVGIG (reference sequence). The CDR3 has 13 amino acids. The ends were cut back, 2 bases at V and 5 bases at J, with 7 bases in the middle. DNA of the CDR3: TGTGCCTGGAGTCAACAGAATAATTCACCCCTCCACTTT. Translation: CAWSQQNNSPLHF.

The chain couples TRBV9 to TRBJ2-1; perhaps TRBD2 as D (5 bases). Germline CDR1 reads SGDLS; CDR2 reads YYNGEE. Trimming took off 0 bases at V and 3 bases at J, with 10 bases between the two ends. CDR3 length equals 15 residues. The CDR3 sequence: CASSVDGVVYNEQFF. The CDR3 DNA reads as TGTGCCAGCAGCGTAGACGGGGTCGTCTACAATGAGCAGTTCTTC.

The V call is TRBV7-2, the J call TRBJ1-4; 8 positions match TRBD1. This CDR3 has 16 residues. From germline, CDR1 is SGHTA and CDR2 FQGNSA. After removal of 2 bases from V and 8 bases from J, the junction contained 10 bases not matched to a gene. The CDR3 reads CASSLLGTGLSEKLFF. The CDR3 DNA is TGTGCCAGCAGCTTATTGGGGACAGGTTTGAGCGAAAAACTGTTTTTT.

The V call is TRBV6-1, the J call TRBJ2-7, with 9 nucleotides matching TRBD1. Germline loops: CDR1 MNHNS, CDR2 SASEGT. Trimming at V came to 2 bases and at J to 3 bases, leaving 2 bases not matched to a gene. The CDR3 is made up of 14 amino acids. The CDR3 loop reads CASSETGQGYEQYF. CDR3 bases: TGTGCCAGCAGTGAAACGGGACAGGGCTACGAGCAGTACTTC.